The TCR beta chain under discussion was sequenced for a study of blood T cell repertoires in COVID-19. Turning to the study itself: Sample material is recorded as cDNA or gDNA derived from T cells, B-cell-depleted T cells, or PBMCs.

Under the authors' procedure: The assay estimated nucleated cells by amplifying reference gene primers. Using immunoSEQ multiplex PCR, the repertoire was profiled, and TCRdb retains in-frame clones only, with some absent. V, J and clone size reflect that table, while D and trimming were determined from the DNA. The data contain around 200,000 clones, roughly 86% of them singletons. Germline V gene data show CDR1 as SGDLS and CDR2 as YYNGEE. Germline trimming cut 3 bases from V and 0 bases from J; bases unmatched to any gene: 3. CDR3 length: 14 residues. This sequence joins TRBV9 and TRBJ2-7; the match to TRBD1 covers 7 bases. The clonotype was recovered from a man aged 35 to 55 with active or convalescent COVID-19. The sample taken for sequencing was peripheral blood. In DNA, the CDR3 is TGTGCCAGCAGCGCGGGACAGAACTCCTACGAGCAGTACTTC. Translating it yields CASSAGQNSYEQYF.